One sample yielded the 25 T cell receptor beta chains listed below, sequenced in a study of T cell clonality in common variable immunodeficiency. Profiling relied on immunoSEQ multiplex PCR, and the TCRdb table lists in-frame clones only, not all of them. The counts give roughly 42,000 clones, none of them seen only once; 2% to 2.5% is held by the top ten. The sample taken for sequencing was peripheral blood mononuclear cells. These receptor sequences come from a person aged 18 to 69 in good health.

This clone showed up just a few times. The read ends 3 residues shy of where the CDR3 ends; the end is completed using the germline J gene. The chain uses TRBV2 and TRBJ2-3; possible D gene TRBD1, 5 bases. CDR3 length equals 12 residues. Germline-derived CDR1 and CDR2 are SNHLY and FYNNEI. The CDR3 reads CASTQGQETQYF. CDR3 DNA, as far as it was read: TGTGCCAGCACGCAGGGCCAAGAGACG.

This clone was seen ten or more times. CDR3 in amino acids: CASSLGQGDTGELFF. The part of the CDR3 DNA that was read is TGTGCCAGCAGCTTGGGACAGGGGGACACCGGGGAG. The J gene is TRBJ2-2, the V gene TRBV7-3; TRBD1 agrees at 11 bases. The read is 3 residues too short to cover the CDR3 end, so that end is filled in from the germline J gene. Germline V gene lookup returns CDR1 SGHTA and CDR2 FQGTGA. After removal of 3 bases from V and 3 bases from J, the junction contained 0 bases not matched to a gene. The CDR3 loop spans 15 amino acids.

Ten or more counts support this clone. The DNA read from the CDR3 is TGTGCCTGGGCTTCCCAGGGTCCTAATGAAAAG. This sequence encodes CAWASQGPNEK. The full CDR3 reads CAWASQGPNEKLFF. The chain has TRBV30 and TRBJ2-2; tentatively, D is TRBD1 (5 bases). Read sequence stops 3 residues before the CDR3 end, and the germline J gene provides the missing end. The CDR3 runs to 14 residues. Germline CDR1 GTSNPN, CDR2 SVGIG (reference sequence).

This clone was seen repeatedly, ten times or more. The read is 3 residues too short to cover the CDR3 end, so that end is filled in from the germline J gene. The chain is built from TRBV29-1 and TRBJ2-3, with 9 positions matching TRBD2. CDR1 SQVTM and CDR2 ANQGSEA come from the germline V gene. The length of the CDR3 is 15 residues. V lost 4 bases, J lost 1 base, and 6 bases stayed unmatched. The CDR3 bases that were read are TGCAGCGTTGGTAAGACTAGCGGAGGCACAGATACG. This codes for CSVGKTSGGTDT. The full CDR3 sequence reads CSVGKTSGGTDTQYF.

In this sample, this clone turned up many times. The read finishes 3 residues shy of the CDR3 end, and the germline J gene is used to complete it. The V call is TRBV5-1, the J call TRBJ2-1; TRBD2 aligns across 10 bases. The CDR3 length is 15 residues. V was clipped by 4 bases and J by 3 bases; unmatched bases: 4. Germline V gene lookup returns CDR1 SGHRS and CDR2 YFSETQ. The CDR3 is CASSRAGGGYNEQFF. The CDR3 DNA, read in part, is TGCGCCAGCAGCCGAGCGGGGGGGGGCTACAATGAG.

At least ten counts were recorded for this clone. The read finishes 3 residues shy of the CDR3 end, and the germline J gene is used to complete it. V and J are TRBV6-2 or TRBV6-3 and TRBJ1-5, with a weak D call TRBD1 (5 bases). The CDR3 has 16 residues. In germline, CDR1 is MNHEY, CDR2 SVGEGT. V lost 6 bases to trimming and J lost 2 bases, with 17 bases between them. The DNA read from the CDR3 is TGTGCCAGCAGCTCGCAGGGTGGGGGGGGCAATCAGCCC. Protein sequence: CASSSQGGGGNQP. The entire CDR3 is CASSSQGGGGNQPQHF.

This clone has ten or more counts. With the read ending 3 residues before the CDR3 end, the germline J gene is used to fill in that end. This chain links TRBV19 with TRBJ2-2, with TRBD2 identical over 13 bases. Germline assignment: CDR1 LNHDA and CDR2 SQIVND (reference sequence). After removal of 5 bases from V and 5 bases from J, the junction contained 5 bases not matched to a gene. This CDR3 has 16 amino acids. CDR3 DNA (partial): TGTGCCAGTAGTTTCGGACTAGCGGGAGTAACCGGGGAG. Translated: CASSFGLAGVTGE. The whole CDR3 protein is CASSFGLAGVTGELFF.

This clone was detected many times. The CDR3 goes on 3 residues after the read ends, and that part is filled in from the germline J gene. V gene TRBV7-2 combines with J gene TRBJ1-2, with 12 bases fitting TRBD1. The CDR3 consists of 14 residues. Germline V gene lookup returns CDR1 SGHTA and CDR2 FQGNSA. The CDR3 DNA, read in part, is TGTGCCAGCAGCTTGGGACAGGGGGCGAGAGGC. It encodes CASSLGQGARG. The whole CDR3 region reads CASSLGQGARGYTF.

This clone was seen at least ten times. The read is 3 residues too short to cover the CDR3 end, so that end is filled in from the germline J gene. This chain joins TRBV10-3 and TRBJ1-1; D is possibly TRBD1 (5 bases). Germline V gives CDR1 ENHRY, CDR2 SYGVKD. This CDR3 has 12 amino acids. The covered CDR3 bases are TGTGCCATCAGCGAAATGGGGCAAGAA. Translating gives CAISEMGQE. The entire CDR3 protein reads CAISEMGQEAFF.

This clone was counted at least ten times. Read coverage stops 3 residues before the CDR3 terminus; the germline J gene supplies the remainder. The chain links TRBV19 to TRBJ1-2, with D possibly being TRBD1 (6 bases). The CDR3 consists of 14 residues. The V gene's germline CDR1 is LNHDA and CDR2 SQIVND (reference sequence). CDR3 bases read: TGTGCCAGTAGTATTGAGCGGGGGCCGGCGGGC. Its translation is CASSIERGPAG. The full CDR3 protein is CASSIERGPAGYTF. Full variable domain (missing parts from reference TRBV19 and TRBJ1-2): DGGITQSPKYLFRKEGQNVTLSCEQNLNHDAMYWYRQDPGQGLRLIYYSQIVNDFQKGDIAEGYSVSREKKESFPLTVTSAQKNPTAFYLCASSIERGPAGYTFGSGTRLTVV.

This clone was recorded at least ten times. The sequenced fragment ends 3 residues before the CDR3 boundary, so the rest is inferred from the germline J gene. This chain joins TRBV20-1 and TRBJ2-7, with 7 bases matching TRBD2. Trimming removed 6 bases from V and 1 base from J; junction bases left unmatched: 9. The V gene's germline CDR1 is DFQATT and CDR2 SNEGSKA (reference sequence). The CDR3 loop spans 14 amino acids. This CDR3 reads CSAARGVLSYEQYF. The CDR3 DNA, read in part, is TGCAGTGCAGCTCGGGGGGTGCTATCCTACGAG.

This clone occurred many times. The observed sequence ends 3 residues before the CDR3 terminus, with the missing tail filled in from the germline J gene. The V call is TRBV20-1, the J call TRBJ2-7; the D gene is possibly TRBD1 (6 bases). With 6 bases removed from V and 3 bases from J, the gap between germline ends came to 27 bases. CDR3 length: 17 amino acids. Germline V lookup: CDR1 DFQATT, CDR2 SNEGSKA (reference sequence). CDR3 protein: CSAPSVDLGTGIYEQYF. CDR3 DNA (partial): TGCAGTGCCCCGTCGGTGGACCTTGGAACAGGGATCTACGAG.

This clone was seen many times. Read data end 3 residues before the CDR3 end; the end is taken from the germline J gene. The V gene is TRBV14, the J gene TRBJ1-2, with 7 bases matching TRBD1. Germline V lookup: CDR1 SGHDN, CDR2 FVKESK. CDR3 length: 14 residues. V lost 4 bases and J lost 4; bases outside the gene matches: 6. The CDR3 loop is CASSRQQGIYGYTF. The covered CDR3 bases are TGTGCCAGCAGCCGACAACAGGGGATCTATGGC.

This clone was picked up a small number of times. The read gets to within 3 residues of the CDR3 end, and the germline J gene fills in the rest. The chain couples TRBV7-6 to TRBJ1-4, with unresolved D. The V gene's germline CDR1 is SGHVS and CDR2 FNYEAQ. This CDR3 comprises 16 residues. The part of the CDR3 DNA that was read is TGTGCCAGCAGCTTAGCGGCTGCAGGAGAGGGTTCACCA. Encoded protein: CASSLAAAGEGSP. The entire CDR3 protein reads CASSLAAAGEGSPLFF.

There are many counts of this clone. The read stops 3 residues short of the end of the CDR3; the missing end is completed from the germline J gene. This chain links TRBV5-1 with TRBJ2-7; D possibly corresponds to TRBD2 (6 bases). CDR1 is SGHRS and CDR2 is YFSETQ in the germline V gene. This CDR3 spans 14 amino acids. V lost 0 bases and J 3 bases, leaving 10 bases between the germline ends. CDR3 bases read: TGCGCCAGCAGCTTGGAGAGGAGGGGCTACGAG. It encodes CASSLERRGYE. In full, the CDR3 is CASSLERRGYEQYF.

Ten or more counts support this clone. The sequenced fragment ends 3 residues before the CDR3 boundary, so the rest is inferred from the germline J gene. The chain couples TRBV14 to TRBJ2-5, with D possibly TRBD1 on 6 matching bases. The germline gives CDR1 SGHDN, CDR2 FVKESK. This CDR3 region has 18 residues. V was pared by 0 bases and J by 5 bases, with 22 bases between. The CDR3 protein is CASSQDIPRDRPFETQYF. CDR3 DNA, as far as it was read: TGTGCCAGCAGCCAAGATATACCGCGCGACAGGCCGTTCGAGACC.

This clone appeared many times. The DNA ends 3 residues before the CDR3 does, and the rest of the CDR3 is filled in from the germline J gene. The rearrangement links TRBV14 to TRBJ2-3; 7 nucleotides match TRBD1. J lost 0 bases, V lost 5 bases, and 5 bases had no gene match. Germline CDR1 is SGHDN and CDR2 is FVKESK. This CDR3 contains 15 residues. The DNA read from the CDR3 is TGTGCCAGCAGCATACGACAGGGAAGCACAGATACG. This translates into CASSIRQGSTDT. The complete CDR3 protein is CASSIRQGSTDTQYF.

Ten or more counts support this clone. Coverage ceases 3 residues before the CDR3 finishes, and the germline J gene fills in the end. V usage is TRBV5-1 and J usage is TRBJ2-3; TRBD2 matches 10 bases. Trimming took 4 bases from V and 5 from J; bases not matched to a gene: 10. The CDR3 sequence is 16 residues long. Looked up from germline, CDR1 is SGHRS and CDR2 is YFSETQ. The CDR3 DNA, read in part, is TGCGCCAGCAGCATGACTGCGGTAGCGGGGGGAGATACG. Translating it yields CASSMTAVAGGDT. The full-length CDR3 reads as CASSMTAVAGGDTQYF.

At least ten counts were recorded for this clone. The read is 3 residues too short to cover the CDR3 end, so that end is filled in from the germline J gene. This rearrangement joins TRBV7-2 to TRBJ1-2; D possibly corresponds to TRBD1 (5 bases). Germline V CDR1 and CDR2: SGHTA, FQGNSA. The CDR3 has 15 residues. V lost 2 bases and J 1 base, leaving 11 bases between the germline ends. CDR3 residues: CASSLTGGLNYGYTF. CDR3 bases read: TGTGCCAGCAGCTTAACAGGTGGCCTTAACTATGGC.

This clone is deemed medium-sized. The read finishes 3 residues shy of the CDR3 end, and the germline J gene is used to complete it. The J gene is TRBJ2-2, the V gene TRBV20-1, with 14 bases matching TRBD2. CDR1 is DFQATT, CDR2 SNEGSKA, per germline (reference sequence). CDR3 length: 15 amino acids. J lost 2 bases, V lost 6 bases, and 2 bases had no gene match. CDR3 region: CSATSGRVNTGELFF. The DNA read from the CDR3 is TGCAGTGCGACTAGCGGGAGGGTTAACACCGGGGAG.

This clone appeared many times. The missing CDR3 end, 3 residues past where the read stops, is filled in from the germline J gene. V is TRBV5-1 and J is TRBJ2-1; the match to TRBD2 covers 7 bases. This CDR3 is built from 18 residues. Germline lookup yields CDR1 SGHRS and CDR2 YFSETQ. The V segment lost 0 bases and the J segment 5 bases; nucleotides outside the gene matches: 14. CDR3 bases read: TGCGCCAGCAGCTTGGCGTGGGAGGCGGGAGCTGTAAACAATGAG. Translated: CASSLAWEAGAVNNE. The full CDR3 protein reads CASSLAWEAGAVNNEQFF.

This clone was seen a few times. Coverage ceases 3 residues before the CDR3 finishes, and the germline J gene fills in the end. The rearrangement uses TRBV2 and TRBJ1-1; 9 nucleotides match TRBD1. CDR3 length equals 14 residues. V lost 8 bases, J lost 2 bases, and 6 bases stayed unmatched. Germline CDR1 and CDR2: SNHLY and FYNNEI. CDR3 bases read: TGTGCCAGCTCCTGGACAGGGGTAAACACTGAA. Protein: CASSWTGVNTE. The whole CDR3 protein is CASSWTGVNTEAFF.

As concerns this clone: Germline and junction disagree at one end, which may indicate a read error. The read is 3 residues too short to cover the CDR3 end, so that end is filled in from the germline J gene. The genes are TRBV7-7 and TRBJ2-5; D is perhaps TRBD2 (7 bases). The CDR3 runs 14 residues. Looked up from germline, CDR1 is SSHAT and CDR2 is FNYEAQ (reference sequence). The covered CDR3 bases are TGTGCTAGCAGCTTAGGCGGGGGCGCGGAGACC. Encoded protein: CASSLGGGAET. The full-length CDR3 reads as CASSLGGGAETQYF.

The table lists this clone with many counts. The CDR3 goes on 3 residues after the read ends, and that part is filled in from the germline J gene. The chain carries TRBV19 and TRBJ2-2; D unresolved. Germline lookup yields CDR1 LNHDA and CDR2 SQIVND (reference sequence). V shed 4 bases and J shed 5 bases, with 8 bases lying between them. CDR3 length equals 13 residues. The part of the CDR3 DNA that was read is TGTGCCAGTAGTACCCAGTTGACCGGGGAG. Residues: CASSTQLTGE. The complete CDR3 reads CASSTQLTGELFF. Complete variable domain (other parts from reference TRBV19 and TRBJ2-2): DGGITQSPKYLFRKEGQNVTLSCEQNLNHDAMYWYRQDPGQGLRLIYYSQIVNDFQKGDIAEGYSVSREKKESFPLTVTSAQKNPTAFYLCASSTQLTGELFFGEGSRLTVL.

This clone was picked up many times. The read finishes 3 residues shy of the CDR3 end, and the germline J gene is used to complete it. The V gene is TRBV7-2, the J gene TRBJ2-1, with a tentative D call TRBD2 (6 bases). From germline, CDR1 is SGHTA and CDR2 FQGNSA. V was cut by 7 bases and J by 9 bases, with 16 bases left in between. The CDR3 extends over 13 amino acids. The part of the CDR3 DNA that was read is TGTGCCAGCAAGGGACTGCAATCGGGTGAG. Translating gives CASKGLQSGE. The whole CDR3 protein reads CASKGLQSGEQFF.